The 6 T cell receptor beta chains given below trace back to one sample, sequenced in a study of beta chain features in type 1 diabetes. Antigens for these TCRs are unknown. Study conclusions and caveats: Shorter TCRB CDR3s, moderately but significantly so, were found in Type 1 diabetes patients in all four CD4+ subsets.

As every portion of the isolated RNA was reverse transcribed, the sequencing read expressed TCRB transcripts. Sequencing used immunoSEQ multiplex PCR; TCRdb keeps in-frame clones, though not all of them. The sample shows some 360,000 clones, 9.6% of them seen only once. What was sequenced was central memory CD4+ T cells from blood. The receptors here all came from a man aged 25 to 45 with type 1 diabetes.

This clone was detected a few times. J is TRBJ2-3 and V is TRBV7-2; 8 nucleotides match TRBD2. Trimming cost V 3 bases and J 1 base; bases outside gene matches: 6. Per germline, CDR1 SGHTA and CDR2 FQGNSA. This CDR3 spans 16 amino acids. The CDR3 spells CASSFQSGRRTDTQYF. The CDR3 coding sequence is TGTGCCAGCAGCTTTCAGAGCGGGAGACGCACAGATACGCAGTATTTT.

The chain uses TRBV29-1 and TRBJ1-2, with D possibly TRBD1 on 6 matching bases. This CDR3 region has 18 residues. Deletions cut 6 bases from V and 5 bases from J, with 31 bases between. The germline gives CDR1 SQVTM, CDR2 ANQGSEA. The CDR3 here is CSVAGQSTNRRENYGYTF. The CDR3 nucleotides are TGCAGCGTCGCAGGACAGTCGACAAACCGGCGGGAAAATTATGGCTACACCTTC.

This rearrangement joins TRBV4-2 to TRBJ2-3; D ambiguous. V lost 4 bases to trimming and J lost 0 bases, with 8 bases between them. Germline loops: CDR1 LGHNA, CDR2 YNFKEQ. The CDR3 is made up of 14 amino acids. CDR3 DNA sequence: TGTGCCAGCAGCCCGAGCTTAAGCACAGATACGCAGTATTTT. It translates to CASSPSLSTDTQYF.

The CDR3 is CASSSQDKYNEQFF. CDR3 DNA sequence: TGTGCCAGCAGCTCCCAGGATAAGTACAATGAGCAGTTCTTC. The genes are TRBV7-9 and TRBJ2-1; no firm D call. The V gene's germline CDR1 is SEHNR and CDR2 FQNEAQ (reference sequence). Trimming took 4 bases from V and 4 from J, leaving 11 bases between them. This CDR3 is built from 14 residues. The variable domain in full, with the rest retrieved from reference TRBV7-9 and TRBJ2-1, is DTGVSQNPRHKITKRGQNVTFRCDPISEHNRLYWYRQTLGQGPEFLTYFQNEAQLEKSRLLSDRFSAERPKGSFSTLEIQRTEQGDSAMYLCASSSQDKYNEQFFGPGTRLTVL.

This clone turned up a few times. The chain combines TRBV7-6 with TRBJ2-5, with D unresolved. The CDR3 is made up of 14 amino acids. The germline V gene has CDR1 SGHVS and CDR2 FNYEAQ. V was pared by 4 bases and J by 2 bases, with 11 bases between. CDR3 protein: CASSSSLTQETQYF. CDR3 coding DNA: TGTGCCAGCAGCTCCTCATTAACGCAAGAGACCCAGTACTTC.

This chain joins TRBV2 and TRBJ1-3; 9 nucleotides align to TRBD1. The CDR3 length is 22 residues. Germline V lookup: CDR1 SNHLY, CDR2 FYNNEI. The V and J ends lost 5 bases and 1 base, in that order; junction bases with no gene match: 24. DNA for the CDR3: TGTGCCAGCAGTATATATGGGGGACAGGGCAATGCCTGGAAGGTATCTGGAAACACCATATATTTT. It translates to CASSIYGGQGNAWKVSGNTIYF.